The T cell receptor beta chain under discussion was sequenced for a study of response to subunit inactivated influenza vaccine. Findings and limits, study-wide: Authors suggested each seasonal flu vaccination may recruit only limited numbers of new T cells.

A remark on this clonotype: As yet, its antigen is unknown.

TCRdb ran MiXCR on the RT-PCR reads and lists one entry per CDR3 protein. The table includes over 650,000 distinct CDR3 sequences, less than 20% detected once. The trim removed 5 bases at V and 2 bases at J, leaving 7 bases unmatched. Germline CDR1 reads SEHNR; CDR2 reads FQNEAQ (reference sequence). The CDR3 sequence is 15 residues long. The origin of this receptor is a man in his forties or fifties who received an inactivated influenza vaccine. V gene TRBV7-9 combines with J gene TRBJ1-1, with 8 bases matching TRBD1. The sample in question was PBMCs from blood, obtained 5 to 6 days after vaccination. This chain's CDR3 is CASSRYQGANTEAFF. The CDR3 DNA is TGTGCCAGCAGCCGCTATCAGGGGGCTAACACTGAAGCTTTCTTT. The entire variable domain, with the rest obtained from reference TRBV7-9 and TRBJ1-1, is as follows: DTGVSQNPRHKITKRGQNVTFRCDPISEHNRLYWYRQTLGQGPEFLTYFQNEAQLEKSRLLSDRFSAERPKGSFSTLEIQRTEQGDSAMYLCASSRYQGANTEAFFGQGTRLTVV.